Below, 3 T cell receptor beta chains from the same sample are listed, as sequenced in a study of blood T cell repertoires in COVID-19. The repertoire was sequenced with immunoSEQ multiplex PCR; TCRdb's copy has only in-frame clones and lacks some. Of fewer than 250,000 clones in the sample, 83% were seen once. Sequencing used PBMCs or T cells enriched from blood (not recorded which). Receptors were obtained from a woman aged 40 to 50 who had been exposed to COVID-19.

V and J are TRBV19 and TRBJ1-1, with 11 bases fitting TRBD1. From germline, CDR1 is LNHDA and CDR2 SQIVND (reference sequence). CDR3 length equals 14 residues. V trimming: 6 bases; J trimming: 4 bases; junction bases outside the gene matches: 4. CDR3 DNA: TGTGCCAGTAGACCGGGACAGGGGGGCACTGAAGCTTTCTTT. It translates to CASRPGQGGTEAFF.

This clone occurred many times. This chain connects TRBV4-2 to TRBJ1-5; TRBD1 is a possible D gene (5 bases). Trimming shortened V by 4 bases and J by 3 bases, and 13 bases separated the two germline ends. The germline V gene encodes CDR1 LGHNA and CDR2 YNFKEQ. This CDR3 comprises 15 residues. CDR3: CASSPNLGDNQPQHF. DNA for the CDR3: TGTGCCAGCAGCCCCAATCTAGGGGACAATCAGCCCCAGCATTTT.

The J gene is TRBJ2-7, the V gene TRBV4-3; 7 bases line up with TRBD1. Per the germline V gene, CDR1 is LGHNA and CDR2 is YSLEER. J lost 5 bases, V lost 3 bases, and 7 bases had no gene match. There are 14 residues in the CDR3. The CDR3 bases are TGCGCCAGCAGCCAGACGGGACAGTCTGACGAGCAGTACTTC. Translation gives CASSQTGQSDEQYF.